This TCR beta chain derives from a study of blood T cell repertoires in COVID-19. The CDR3 loop spans 14 amino acids. Germline values: CDR1 MDHEN, CDR2 SYDVKM. Between the trimmed V and J ends, which lost 3 bases and 4 bases, there was a span of 12 bases. TCRdb's table, derived via immunoSEQ multiplex PCR, lists solely in-frame clones and lacks some. The repertoire holds roughly 260,000 clones, with 88% as singletons. The sequenced material came from peripheral blood. The chain carries TRBV28 and TRBJ1-2; D is perhaps TRBD1 (5 bases). This TCR came from a man in his sixties who had recovered from COVID-19. The CDR3 DNA sequence: TGTGCCAGCAGTTTCGGGGGAACAATCTATGGCTACACCTTC. This encodes CASSFGGTIYGYTF.